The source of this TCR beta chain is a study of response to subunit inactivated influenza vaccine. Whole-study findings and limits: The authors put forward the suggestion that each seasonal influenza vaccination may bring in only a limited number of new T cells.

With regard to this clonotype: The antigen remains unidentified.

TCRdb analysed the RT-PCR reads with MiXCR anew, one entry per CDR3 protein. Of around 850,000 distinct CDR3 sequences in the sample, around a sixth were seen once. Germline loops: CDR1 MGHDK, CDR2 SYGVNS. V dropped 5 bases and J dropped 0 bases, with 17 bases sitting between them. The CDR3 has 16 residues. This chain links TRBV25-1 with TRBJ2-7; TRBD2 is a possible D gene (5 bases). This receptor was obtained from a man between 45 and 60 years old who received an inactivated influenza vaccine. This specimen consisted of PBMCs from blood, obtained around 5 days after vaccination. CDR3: CASSIGEGPSSYEQYF. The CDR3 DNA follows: TGTGCCAGCAGTATTGGAGAGGGCCCGAGCTCCTACGAGCAGTACTTC.